This T cell receptor (beta chain) was profiled in a study of T cells in Graves' hyperthyroidism and ophthalmopathy. Trimming took off 3 bases at V and 1 base at J, with 9 bases between the two ends. The CDR3 is made up of 14 amino acids. Germline loops: CDR1 MNHEY, CDR2 SVGAGI. Clinicians diagnosed patients from clinical symptoms, serum thyroxine and TRAb, thyroid ultrasound and orbital computed tomography. There were TCR beta CDR3 regions amplified from RNA transcripts. TCR CDR3 underwent first-round RT-PCR with the HTBI primer set. Each CDR3 protein gets one entry after TCRdb re-called the multiplex PCR reads with MiXCR. The data hold some 440,000 distinct CDR3 sequences, with more than 15% observed a single time. This clonotype came up a few times.

The chain employs TRBV6-5 and TRBJ1-1; unclear D gene. This TCR came from a young woman with Graves' hyperthyroidism. The specimen was blood. The CDR3 reads CASSYRAGNTEAFF. The CDR3 DNA reads TGTGCCAGCAGTTATCGGGCCGGGAACACTGAAGCTTTCTTT.